These 9 T cell receptor beta chains came from one sample sequenced in a study of blood T cell repertoires in COVID-19 (dated by TCRdb to the early 2020s). The library was produced with the immunoSEQ multiplex PCR assay. As stored in TCRdb, this immuneACCESS dataset retains in-frame rearrangements with V and J assigned. A fraction of the clones does not appear; measured against another copy, unresolved V genes explain less than half of the discrepancy, and the remainder lacks a known reason. The sample data list 100,000 to 140,000 clones, and roughly 84% of these were observed just once. The top ten clonotypes cover about 4% of the sample. Sample: peripheral blood. These receptors originate from a human donor in a cohort sampled during active COVID-19.

The chain has TRBV29-1 and TRBJ1-1, with a possible D match to TRBD1 (6 bases). Germline values: CDR1 SQVTM, CDR2 ANQGSEA. V dropped 1 base and J dropped 3 bases, with 15 bases sitting between them. The CDR3 runs 15 residues. CDR3 region: CSVEGQGWFDTEAFF. The CDR3 nucleotides are TGCAGCGTTGAAGGGCAGGGGTGGTTTGACACTGAAGCTTTCTTT.

This chain links TRBV11-2 with TRBJ2-1; TRBD1 aligns across 9 bases. Looked up from germline, CDR1 is SGHAT and CDR2 is FQNNGV. After removal of 5 bases from V and 0 bases from J, the junction contained 2 bases not matched to a gene. The CDR3 runs to 15 residues. This CDR3 reads CASSPTGGSYNEQFF. The CDR3 DNA reads as TGTGCCAGCAGCCCGACAGGGGGCTCCTACAATGAGCAGTTCTTC.

The rearrangement uses TRBV18 and TRBJ1-3; possibly TRBD1 for D (5 bases). Germline loops: CDR1 KGHSH, CDR2 LQKENI. V was shortened by 2 bases and J by 0 bases, with 14 bases between the two germline ends. This CDR3 contains 17 residues. The DNA of the CDR3 is TGTGCCAGCTCACCAATCTCTACGGGACTCTCTGGAAACACCATATATTTT. It is translated as CASSPISTGLSGNTIYF.

This clone was seen more than once but under ten times. The chain is built from TRBV7-8 and TRBJ1-1; 9 bases agree with TRBD1. J was trimmed by 1 base and V by 5 bases; bases with no gene match: 2. This CDR3 has 14 residues. The germline V gene encodes CDR1 SGHVS and CDR2 FQNEAQ. CDR3: CASSLGQGNTEAFF. CDR3 nucleotides: TGTGCCAGCAGCCTGGGACAGGGGAACACTGAAGCTTTCTTT. Looking up the rest from reference TRBV7-8 and TRBJ1-1 gives the full variable domain: GAGVSQSPRYKVAKRGQDVALRCDPISGHVSLFWYQQALGQGPEFLTYFQNEAQLDKSGLPSDRFFAERPEGSVSTLKIQRTQQEDSAVYLCASSLGQGNTEAFFGQGTRLTVV.

The chain employs TRBV5-1 and TRBJ2-2, with 8 bases that match TRBD2. CDR1 and CDR2 (germline): SGHRS, YFSETQ. V gave up 0 bases and J gave up 6 bases; unmatched junction bases: 4. The length of the CDR3 is 15 residues. The CDR3 DNA follows: TGCGCCAGCAGCTTGGCGGGAGGGTTGGCCGGGGAGCTGTTTTTT. Its protein product is CASSLAGGLAGELFF. The complete variable domain, with remaining parts taken from reference TRBV5-1 and TRBJ2-2, reads KAGVTQTPRYLIKTRGQQVTLSCSPISGHRSVSWYQQTPGQGLQFLFEYFSETQRNKGNFPGRFSGRQFSNSRSEMNVSTLELGDSALYLCASSLAGGLAGELFFGEGSRLTVL.

The chain employs TRBV7-2 and TRBJ2-1, with D hard to call. The CDR3 totals 11 residues. Germline V gene data show CDR1 as SGHTA and CDR2 as FQGNSA. Trimming stripped 1 base from V and 12 bases from J, with 7 bases between. The CDR3 DNA is TGTGCCAGCAGCTTAGGTCCAGGGCAGTTCTTC. It yields the protein CASSLGPGQFF.

V is TRBV27 and J is TRBJ1-3; no reliable D call. The CDR3 is 13 residues long. The germline gives CDR1 MNHEY, CDR2 SMNVEV (reference sequence). V gave up 5 bases and J gave up 0 bases, with 5 bases separating them. Written as DNA, the CDR3 is TGTGCCAGCAGTCCCTACTCTGGAAACACCATATATTTT. Protein sequence: CASSPYSGNTIYF.

The V call is TRBV7-3, the J call TRBJ2-1; 13 positions match TRBD2. The CDR3 is made up of 14 amino acids. Trimming cost V 2 bases and J 8 bases; bases outside gene matches: 0. Germline V gene lookup returns CDR1 SGHTA and CDR2 FQGTGA. CDR3 coding DNA: TGTGCCAGCAGCTTAGGACTAGCGGGAGATGAGCAGTTCTTC. It encodes CASSLGLAGDEQFF.

The chain couples TRBV28 to TRBJ2-1; D perhaps matches TRBD1 (5 bases). V lost 2 bases to trimming and J lost 6 bases, with 14 bases between them. Germline V gives CDR1 MDHEN, CDR2 SYDVKM. This CDR3 is built from 15 residues. The CDR3 here is CASSLQSYRGNEQFF. The CDR3 DNA reads as TGTGCCAGCAGTTTACAGAGCTATAGGGGCAATGAGCAGTTCTTC.